This is a list of T cell receptor beta chains from one sample in a study of blood T cell repertoires in COVID-19. Only in-frame clones appear in the TCRdb table, and some are missing; sequencing was by immunoSEQ multiplex PCR. This repertoire shows approximately 250,000 clones, 80% to 90% found once; its top ten account for roughly 10%. Material: peripheral blood. These receptors originate from a woman between 65 and 79 years old with COVID-19, enrolled during active disease. The CDR3 runs from the conserved cysteine through the conserved F or W. A D gene is named only where the DNA matches it firmly. Only some rows state a clone size, as once, few, many or a class for expanded clones.

J: TRBJ2-3
size: -
D: -
V: TRBV5-4
CDR3: CASSPGTFTSTDTQYF
DNA: TGTGCCAGCAGCCCGGGGACTTTTACTAGCACAGATACGCAGTATTTT

J: TRBJ1-3
size: -
D: TRBD1
V: TRBV4-2
CDR3: CASSPGQPGNTIYF
DNA: TGTGCCAGCAGCCCGGGACAGCCAGGAAACACCATATATTTT

J: TRBJ2-2
size: -
D: -
V: TRBV7-8
CDR3: CASRLLASASTGELFF
DNA: TGTGCCAGCAGACTCCTAGCGAGCGCGAGCACCGGGGAGCTGTTTTTT

J: TRBJ1-2
size: once
D: -
V: TRBV12-3/TRBV12-4
CDR3: CASSRLGGYTF
DNA: TGTGCCAGCAGTCGACTAGGTGGCTACACCTTC

J: TRBJ2-7
size: -
D: -
V: TRBV5-4
CDR3: CASSPNRGTALAYEQYF
DNA: TGTGCCAGCAGCCCTAACCGCGGGACAGCTCTAGCGTACGAGCAGTACTTC

J: TRBJ1-2
size: -
D: -
V: TRBV18
CDR3: CASSKSGTQDGYTF
DNA: TGTGCCAGCTCAAAGTCCGGGACACAAGATGGCTACACCTTC

J: TRBJ1-5
size: -
D: -
V: TRBV30
CDR3: CAWSRGMSNQPQHF
DNA: TGTGCCTGGAGTAGGGGTATGAGCAATCAGCCCCAGCATTTT

J: TRBJ1-1
size: -
D: -
V: TRBV12-3/TRBV12-4
CDR3: CATSTRLEAFF
DNA: TGTGCCACCAGCACTAGACTCGAGGCTTTCTTT

J: TRBJ1-5
size: -
D: -
V: TRBV12-5
CDR3: CASALGGAGQPQHF
DNA: TGTGCTAGTGCCCTCGGGGGGGCTGGGCAGCCCCAGCATTTT

J: TRBJ2-3
size: -
D: TRBD2
V: TRBV5-1
CDR3: CASSPRTSGRASRDTQYF
DNA: TGCGCCAGCAGCCCGAGGACTAGCGGGAGGGCCAGTAGAGATACGCAGTATTTT

J: TRBJ1-2
size: -
D: TRBD1
V: TRBV30
CDR3: CAWSQDRGLNYGYTF
DNA: TGTGCCTGGAGTCAAGACAGGGGGCTCAACTATGGCTACACCTTC

J: TRBJ2-7
size: few
D: -
V: TRBV28
CDR3: CASSWGQAVPYEQYF
DNA: TGTGCCAGCTCCTGGGGGCAGGCGGTCCCCTACGAGCAGTACTTC

J: TRBJ1-1
size: -
D: TRBD1
V: TRBV3-1/TRBV3-2
CDR3: CASSQRTGTTEAFF
DNA: TGTGCCAGCAGCCAAAGGACAGGGACCACTGAAGCTTTCTTT

J: TRBJ2-7
size: few
D: TRBD1
V: TRBV6-2/TRBV6-3
CDR3: CASSWPGQGRYEQYF
DNA: TGTGCCAGCAGTTGGCCGGGACAGGGTAGGTACGAGCAGTACTTC